This T cell receptor beta chain derives from a study of long-term antiretroviral therapy in people with HIV. Comments on this clone: The antigen remains unidentified.

Per germline, CDR1 SEHNR and CDR2 FQNEAQ (reference sequence). V lost 2 bases to trimming and J lost 0 bases, with 13 bases between them. This CDR3 comprises 17 residues. Sequencing used immunoSEQ v3.0 at survey level. Profiling relied on immunoSEQ multiplex PCR, and the TCRdb table lists in-frame clones only, not all of them. The sample gives more than 20,000 clones, around 93% of which show up once; around 7% is in the top ten. Study-wide results and limits: Even long-term ART left TRB diversity below transplant donor controls, despite gains. The study found narrower CDR3 length ranges in HIV repertoires than in controls. The study lacked data on ART adherence, viral resistance or therapy changes.

The chain carries TRBV7-9 and TRBJ1-4; D not resolved. The source material was unsorted PBMCs, sampled 4.4 years after starting antiretroviral therapy. This sequence was found in a woman aged 45-65 years with HIV. The CDR3 reads CASSLLSGFTTNEKLFF. Written as DNA, the CDR3 is TGTGCCAGCAGCTTATTGTCCGGTTTTACAACTAATGAAAAACTGTTTTTT.